The 19 T cell receptor beta chains below all came from one sample that was sequenced in a study of beta chain features in type 1 diabetes (dated 2018 in TCRdb). The investigation overall reported the following: In all four CD4+ subsets, TCRB CDR3 length was moderately but significantly shorter in type 1 diabetes patients.

These TCRs' antigens remain unknown. The library relied on the immunoSEQ multiplex PCR assay. All of the isolated RNA was reverse transcribed with the High Capacity cDNA Reverse Transcription Kit, so expressed TCRB transcripts were sequenced. TCRdb obtained this table from immuneACCESS and retained in-frame rearrangements with V and J assigned. These tables miss some clones; where compared with another copy, unresolved V genes account for less than half of the shortfall, and the remainder is unexplained. For this sample there are around 44,000 clones; approximately 72% appear just once. The ten largest clones represent approximately 2.3% of the sample. Sequencing was performed on Tregs from blood. The sample's cell subset or site label is to be understood as: regulatory CD4+ T cells. All receptors derive from a young woman with type 1 diabetes.

This clone has a single count. The chain links TRBV9 to TRBJ1-1; 7 bases align to TRBD1. The CDR3 runs 15 residues. CDR1 SGDLS and CDR2 YYNGEE come from the germline V gene. Trimming at V came to 4 bases and at J to 3 bases, leaving 9 bases not matched to a gene. The CDR3 coding sequence is TGTGCCAGCAGCCTCACGGACAGGAGGGACACTGAAGCTTTCTTT. Translated, it gives CASSLTDRRDTEAFF. The entire variable domain, with the rest obtained from reference TRBV9 and TRBJ1-1, is as follows: DSGVTQTPKHLITATGQRVTLRCSPRSGDLSVYWYQQSLDQGLQFLIQYYNGEERAKGNILERFSAQQFPDLHSELNLSSLELGDSALYFCASSLTDRRDTEAFFGQGTRLTVV.

Here the CDR3 DNA reads TGTGCCAGCAGTCCCACACCTCCGGGGGGAGCAGGAGCTTTCTTT. Its protein product is CASSPTPPGGAGAFF. The V and J genes are TRBV28 and TRBJ1-1, with a possible D match to TRBD1 (5 bases). Per the germline V gene, CDR1 is MDHEN and CDR2 is SYDVKM. V gave up 5 bases and J gave up 10 bases, with 23 bases separating them. The CDR3 is 15 residues long.

This clone appeared many times. The chain recombines TRBV18 with TRBJ1-1, with D unclear. The V gene's germline CDR1 is KGHSH and CDR2 LQKENI. Trimming shortened V by 8 bases and J by 0 bases, and 10 bases separated the two germline ends. This CDR3 spans 13 amino acids. The CDR3 spells CASEGDLNTEAFF. CDR3 bases: TGTGCCAGCGAGGGTGACCTGAACACTGAAGCTTTCTTT. Full variable domain (outside the CDR3, taken from reference TRBV18 and TRBJ1-1): NAGVMQNPRHLVRRRGQEARLRCSPMKGHSHVYWYRQLPEEGLKFMVYLQKENIIDESGMPKERFSAEFPKEGPSILRIQQVVRGDSAAYFCASEGDLNTEAFFGQGTRLTVV.

As to this clone: Likely a read error: the CDR3 ends without its conserved phenylalanine or tryptophan. The V gene is TRBV19, the J gene TRBJ2-6; D unresolved. There are 18 residues in the CDR3. Deletions cut 3 bases from V and 1 base from J, with 16 bases between. Germline CDR1 and CDR2: LNHDA and SQIVND (reference sequence). The DNA of the CDR3 is TGTGCCAGTAGTATGGCCTTCCCAGGAGATTCTGGGGCCAACGTCCTGACTCTC. It specifies CASSMAFPGDSGANVLTL.

This clone was observed a few times. The chain uses TRBV5-1 and TRBJ1-5, with TRBD1 identical over 10 bases. The CDR3 spans 16 residues. Germline loops: CDR1 SGHRS, CDR2 YFSETQ. The junction had 4 bases not matched to a gene; V was cut back by 4 bases and J by 0 bases. The CDR3 loop reads CASSPGQGYSNQPQHF. CDR3 sequence (DNA): TGCGCCAGCAGCCCGGGACAGGGGTATAGCAATCAGCCCCAGCATTTT.

This clone was seen once. V usage is TRBV2 and J usage is TRBJ2-6; possible D gene TRBD1, 5 bases. The V gene lost 5 bases and the J gene lost 3 bases, with 11 bases spanning the gap. In germline, CDR1 is SNHLY, CDR2 FYNNEI. CDR3 length equals 15 residues. The CDR3 spells CASSSGYGGANVLTF. In nucleotides, the CDR3 is TGTGCCAGCAGTTCAGGGTACGGTGGGGCCAACGTCCTGACTTTC.

The chain is built from TRBV6-6 and TRBJ2-7; 10 bases are a match to TRBD1. Germline V gives CDR1 MNHNY, CDR2 SVGAGI (reference sequence). The CDR3 loop spans 13 amino acids. The ends lost 10 bases at V and 1 base at J; junction bases unmatched: 4. This CDR3 reads CATGQGPSYEQYF. The DNA for the CDR3 is TGTGCCACGGGACAGGGGCCGTCCTACGAGCAGTACTTC.

This clone was seen only a few times. The V and J genes are TRBV4-3 and TRBJ1-2; TRBD1 is a possible D gene (5 bases). This CDR3 comprises 16 residues. Germline values: CDR1 LGHNA, CDR2 YSLEER. V was shortened by 1 base and J by 2 bases, with 14 bases between the two germline ends. CDR3 bases: TGCGCCAGCAGCCAAGTAGTATGGGGCAGGAACTATGGCTACACCTTC. It specifies CASSQVVWGRNYGYTF.

V usage is TRBV19 and J usage is TRBJ2-5; 10 bases are shared with TRBD1. V trimming: 6 bases; J trimming: 1 base; junction bases outside the gene matches: 2. The germline CDR1 and CDR2 sequences are LNHDA and SQIVND (reference sequence). The length of the CDR3 is 14 residues. The CDR3 DNA reads as TGTGCCAGTAGGGGGGACAGGGGCCAAGAGACCCAGTACTTC. Translation gives CASRGDRGQETQYF.

The J gene is TRBJ1-4, the V gene TRBV5-1; D remains unclear. CDR3 length equals 13 residues. V lost 0 bases and J 7 bases, leaving 7 bases between the germline ends. CDR1 and CDR2 (germline): SGHRS, YFSETQ. The CDR3 here is CASSLDFSEKLFF. The CDR3 region has the DNA TGCGCCAGCAGCTTGGACTTTAGTGAAAAACTGTTTTTT. Based on the CDR3 plus reference TRBV5-1 and TRBJ1-4, the full variable domain is KAGVTQTPRYLIKTRGQQVTLSCSPISGHRSVSWYQQTPGQGLQFLFEYFSETQRNKGNFPGRFSGRQFSNSRSEMNVSTLELGDSALYLCASSLDFSEKLFFGSGTQLSVL.

A remark on this clone: At one of its ends the junction is not consistent with the germline gene, which may arise from a read error. This chain links TRBV18 with TRBJ2-1, with 7 bases lining up with TRBD2. Germline values: CDR1 KGHSH, CDR2 LQKENI. The CDR3 loop spans 12 amino acids. The CDR3 sequence is CAGSPGPGREFF. The CDR3, as DNA: TGTGCCGGCTCACCAGGTCCAGGGAGGGAGTTCTTC.

This clone was detected only once. The genes are TRBV27 and TRBJ1-6, with D tentatively TRBD1 (6 bases). The CDR3 is made up of 13 amino acids. Germline values: CDR1 MNHEY, CDR2 SMNVEV (reference sequence). Between the trimmed V and J ends, which lost 3 bases and 11 bases, there was a span of 11 bases. CDR3 protein: CASSLSGVPPLHF. CDR3 in DNA: TGTGCCAGCAGTTTGTCAGGGGTCCCACCCCTCCACTTT.

This CDR3 reads CSVPGTGHYEQYF. CDR3 nucleotide sequence: TGCAGCGTTCCCGGGACAGGGCACTACGAGCAGTACTTC. V usage is TRBV29-1 and J usage is TRBJ2-7; 9 bases agree with TRBD1. The V gene's germline CDR1 is SQVTM and CDR2 ANQGSEA. With V trimmed by 5 bases and J by 3 bases, 5 bases remained unmatched. The CDR3 spans 13 residues.

The V and J genes are TRBV5-1 and TRBJ2-5, with D tentatively TRBD1 (6 bases). Germline CDR1 is SGHRS and CDR2 is YFSETQ. This CDR3 has 13 amino acids. V lost 2 bases and J lost 4, with 9 bases in between. CDR3 bases: TGCGCCAGCAGCTTACAGGGAAGAGAGACCCAGTACTTC. Its translation is CASSLQGRETQYF. Drawing the rest from reference TRBV5-1 and TRBJ2-5, the complete variable domain is KAGVTQTPRYLIKTRGQQVTLSCSPISGHRSVSWYQQTPGQGLQFLFEYFSETQRNKGNFPGRFSGRQFSNSRSEMNVSTLELGDSALYLCASSLQGRETQYFGPGTRLLVL.

The chain has TRBV5-1 and TRBJ2-7; TRBD1 aligns across 11 bases. CDR3 length equals 14 residues. Germline V gene lookup returns CDR1 SGHRS and CDR2 YFSETQ. Unmatched junction bases numbered 4, after V lost 4 bases and J lost 4 bases. The CDR3 coding sequence is TGCGCCAGCAGCCAAGGGACAGGGGGATACGAGCAGTACTTC. Translating it yields CASSQGTGGYEQYF. The full variable domain, completed using reference TRBV5-1 and TRBJ2-7, is KAGVTQTPRYLIKTRGQQVTLSCSPISGHRSVSWYQQTPGQGLQFLFEYFSETQRNKGNFPGRFSGRQFSNSRSEMNVSTLELGDSALYLCASSQGTGGYEQYFGPGTRLTVT.

The chain is built from TRBV5-1 and TRBJ2-2; D is undetermined. There are 15 residues in the CDR3. V was pared by 4 bases and J by 2 bases, with 12 bases between. Germline V gives CDR1 SGHRS, CDR2 YFSETQ. The CDR3 DNA reads as TGCGCCAGCAGCCGTTACGTCACTAACACCGGGGAGCTGTTTTTT. This gives the protein CASSRYVTNTGELFF.

V and J are TRBV5-4 and TRBJ2-7, with D possibly being TRBD1 (5 bases). V was cut by 4 bases and J by 3 bases, with 14 bases left in between. Germline assignment: CDR1 SGHNT and CDR2 YYREEE (reference sequence). The CDR3 contains 14 residues. For the CDR3, the DNA is TGTGCCAGCAGCCGGGCAGGGCAAAACTACGAGCAGTACTTC. It encodes CASSRAGQNYEQYF.

This sequence joins TRBV5-1 and TRBJ2-5, with 9 bases matching TRBD1. The germline gives CDR1 SGHRS, CDR2 YFSETQ. CDR3 length: 20 residues. V shed 3 bases, J shed 0 bases, and the junction held 18 bases outside the gene matches. The DNA for the CDR3 is TGCGCCAGCAGCTCCTGGAATACAGGGGGCCCCCTCCTGTACCAAGAGACCCAGTACTTC. The encoded protein is CASSSWNTGGPLLYQETQYF.

This clone was observed a single time. At one end the junction does not follow the germline gene, possibly because of a read error. V is TRBV13 and J is TRBJ2-3; 12 nucleotides match TRBD2. In germline, CDR1 is PRHDT, CDR2 FYEKMQ (reference sequence). The CDR3 consists of 19 residues. The CDR3 spells CASSPRWTSGALYTDMQYF. CDR3 nucleotides: TGTGCCAGCAGCCCCCGTTGGACTAGCGGGGCCTTATACACAGATATGCAGTATTTT.